The 30 T cell receptor beta chains below all came from one sample that was sequenced in a study of cytomegalovirus exposure and HLA in healthy donors. Primers for the PCR totalled 60 Vbeta and 13 Jbeta. Clones were read by immunoSEQ multiplex PCR, and TCRdb kept only the in-frame ones, dropping some. The table records approximately 130,000 clones, about 76% of them present only once. The sample comprised PBMCs. The source is a man between 18 and 29 years old in good health and CMV-seronegative.

The chain is built from TRBV11-3 and TRBJ2-7, with TRBD2 matching 13 bases. Germline loops: CDR1 SGHNT, CDR2 YENEEA. After removal of 6 bases from V and 6 bases from J, the junction contained 2 bases not matched to a gene. The CDR3 sequence is 13 residues long. The CDR3 sequence: CASSTSGGGEQYF. The DNA of the CDR3 is TGTGCCAGCAGTACTAGCGGGGGGGGCGAGCAGTACTTC.

The chain recombines TRBV30 with TRBJ1-5; D unresolved. V lost 0 bases, J lost 7 bases, and 10 bases lay in between. This CDR3 has 13 residues. CDR1 is GTSNPN, CDR2 SVGIG, per germline (reference sequence). The CDR3, as DNA: TGTGCCTGGAGTGTTGGGAGGGTACAGCCCCAGCATTTT. It is translated as CAWSVGRVQPQHF.

The chain joins TRBV11-3 to TRBJ2-1; 7 bases map to TRBD1. The CDR3 is 13 amino acids. CDR1 and CDR2 from the germline V gene are SGHNT and YENEEA. V lost 5 bases to trimming and J lost 7 bases; unmatched junction nucleotides: 5. Here the CDR3 reads CASSARDSNEQFF. CDR3 sequence (DNA): TGTGCCAGCAGCGCCCGGGACAGTAATGAGCAGTTCTTC.

The CDR3, as DNA: TGCAGCGTCCGGACGGGGAGCTCCTATAATTCACCCCTCCACTTT. Residues: CSVRTGSSYNSPLHF. The chain has TRBV29-1 and TRBJ1-6, with no clear D. V lost 6 bases and J 0 bases, leaving 12 bases between the germline ends. The germline gives CDR1 SQVTM, CDR2 ANQGSEA. The CDR3 is made up of 15 amino acids.

This rearrangement joins TRBV4-3 to TRBJ1-3; D might be TRBD1 (6 bases). The germline CDR1 and CDR2 sequences are LGHNA and YSLEER. This CDR3 spans 21 amino acids. V was clipped by 2 bases and J by 1 base, with 27 bases between them. The CDR3 here is CASSQKLGALPALPSGNTIYF. The CDR3 DNA is TGCGCCAGCAGCCAAAAGCTGGGGGCACTCCCCGCCCTGCCTTCTGGAAACACCATATATTTT.

This clone has more than one count but fewer than ten. The chain links TRBV7-8 to TRBJ2-2; 11 bases agree with TRBD2. V lost 3 bases to trimming and J lost 4 bases; unmatched junction nucleotides: 10. Germline CDR1 SGHVS, CDR2 FQNEAQ. This CDR3 has 18 amino acids. The CDR3 bases are TGTGCCAGCAGCTTGGTAGTAGCGGGGGGGCTGAGCACCGGGGAGCTGTTTTTT. This translates into CASSLVVAGGLSTGELFF.

V and J are TRBV14 and TRBJ2-1, with a tentative D call TRBD2 (6 bases). The CDR3 is made up of 15 amino acids. The germline V gene has CDR1 SGHDN and CDR2 FVKESK. V was trimmed by 4 bases and J by 3 bases, leaving 13 bases between them. CDR3 bases: TGTGCCAGCAGCCCGGGACTCCGCAACTACAATGAGCAGTTCTTC. Translated, it gives CASSPGLRNYNEQFF.

J is TRBJ2-5 and V is TRBV9, with 8 bases aligning to TRBD1. The CDR3 runs 15 residues. The V gene end was trimmed by 3 bases and the J gene end by 4 bases; junction bases not matched to a gene: 8. Germline assignment: CDR1 SGDLS and CDR2 YYNGEE. The CDR3 loop is CASSAGTGGGETQYF. The DNA for the CDR3 is TGTGCCAGCAGCGCAGGGACAGGAGGCGGAGAGACCCAGTACTTC.

This chain joins TRBV30 and TRBJ1-5; D unclear. Deletions cut 4 bases from V and 0 bases from J, with 7 bases between. The CDR3 covers 13 residues. CDR1 is GTSNPN, CDR2 SVGIG, per germline (reference sequence). The CDR3, as DNA: TGTGCCTGGAATGCGGATAGCAATCAGCCCCAGCATTTT. This codes for CAWNADSNQPQHF.

The chain uses TRBV5-5 and TRBJ2-7; weak D call: TRBD1 (6 bases). This CDR3 spans 15 amino acids. Trimming took off 0 bases at V and 1 base at J, with 11 bases between the two ends. Germline V gene data show CDR1 as SGHKS and CDR2 as YYEKEE (reference sequence). The CDR3 region is CASSLAGQTSYEQYF. The CDR3, as DNA: TGTGCCAGCAGCTTGGCCGGACAGACTTCCTACGAGCAGTACTTC.

The chain has TRBV14 and TRBJ1-1, with D possibly being TRBD1 (6 bases). CDR1 and CDR2 (germline): SGHDN, FVKESK. The germline V and J ends were trimmed by 5 bases and 5 bases, with 18 bases remaining between them. The CDR3 has 15 residues. This CDR3 reads CASSFGDIRGTEAFF. CDR3 bases: TGTGCCAGCAGCTTTGGGGACATACGAGGAACTGAAGCTTTCTTT.

The V gene is TRBV30, the J gene TRBJ1-2; TRBD1 aligns across 8 bases. J was trimmed by 3 bases and V by 4 bases; bases with no gene match: 4. The germline V gene encodes CDR1 GTSNPN and CDR2 SVGIG (reference sequence). The CDR3 loop spans 13 amino acids. The CDR3 DNA sequence: TGTGCCTGGAACGACAGGGGAGACTATGGCTACACCTTC. Translating gives CAWNDRGDYGYTF.

CDR3 protein: CASSLDGLAYEQYF. CDR3 nucleotides: TGTGCCAGCAGCTTAGACGGTTTGGCCTACGAGCAGTACTTC. The chain links TRBV7-6 to TRBJ2-7, with unresolved D. The V end lost 1 base, the J end lost 2 bases, and 9 bases lay between the germline ends. The CDR3 length is 14 residues. Germline lookup yields CDR1 SGHVS and CDR2 FNYEAQ.

This clone was recorded once. J is TRBJ2-4 and V is TRBV27, with D possibly being TRBD2 (6 bases). V was shortened by 3 bases and J by 13 bases, with 13 bases between the two germline ends. There are 12 residues in the CDR3. Looked up from germline, CDR1 is MNHEY and CDR2 is SMNVEV (reference sequence). In DNA form, the CDR3 reads TGTGCCAGCAGTTTGGTGCCGGGAGAACAGTACTTC. Its protein is CASSLVPGEQYF.

The chain carries TRBV28 and TRBJ1-5, with 8 positions matching TRBD1. CDR1 and CDR2 (germline): MDHEN, SYDVKM. V trimming: 4 bases; J trimming: 1 base; junction bases outside the gene matches: 6. CDR3 length: 16 residues. CDR3 region: CASSSSGGMSNQPQHF. The CDR3 nucleotides are TGTGCCAGCAGTTCTTCAGGGGGCATGAGCAATCAGCCCCAGCATTTT.

This clone was counted a single time. J is TRBJ2-2 and V is TRBV25-1; D remains unclear. The CDR3 is 11 amino acids. V lost 7 bases, J lost 7 bases, and 7 bases lay in between. Germline loops: CDR1 MGHDK, CDR2 SYGVNS. The chain's CDR3 is CASNFGGELFF. CDR3 in DNA: TGTGCCAGCAATTTCGGCGGGGAGCTGTTTTTT.

This sequence joins TRBV27 and TRBJ1-1, with D possibly matching TRBD1 (6 bases). V was clipped by 7 bases and J by 7 bases, with 25 bases between them. The germline gives CDR1 MNHEY, CDR2 SMNVEV (reference sequence). The CDR3 totals 16 residues. Here the CDR3 DNA reads TGTGCCAGCAAGGGATTTAGGTCAGAGAGGGGGGGTGAAGCTTTCTTT. Protein: CASKGFRSERGGEAFF.

The chain employs TRBV5-1 and TRBJ1-1; 9 nucleotides line up with TRBD1. Losses at the gene ends were 4 bases for V and 0 bases for J; bases not matched to a gene: 7. The length of the CDR3 is 16 residues. CDR1 is SGHRS and CDR2 is YFSETQ in the germline V gene. The CDR3 coding sequence is TGCGCCAGCAGCCACCGACGGACAGGGGTGAACACTGAAGCTTTCTTT. As protein: CASSHRRTGVNTEAFF.

The chain couples TRBV6-5 to TRBJ1-1; D remains unclear. The CDR3 consists of 12 residues. V gave up 6 bases and J gave up 1 base, with 6 bases separating them. CDR1 and CDR2 from the germline V gene are MNHEY and SVGAGI. CDR3 region: CASSTENTEAFF. The CDR3 nucleotides read TGTGCCAGCAGCACAGAGAACACTGAAGCTTTCTTT.

The rearrangement joins TRBV7-2 to TRBJ2-2; 8 nucleotides line up with TRBD1. The V and J ends lost 4 bases and 6 bases, in that order; junction bases with no gene match: 13. The CDR3 length is 17 residues. From germline, CDR1 is SGHTA and CDR2 FQGNSA. The CDR3 protein is CASSSRGGQGAAGELFF. The CDR3 nucleotides are TGTGCCAGCAGCTCACGGGGCGGGCAGGGGGCCGCCGGGGAGCTGTTTTTT.

The chain is built from TRBV18 and TRBJ1-1; no reliable D call. Trimming stripped 3 bases from V and 0 bases from J, with 5 bases between. The germline V gene has CDR1 KGHSH and CDR2 LQKENI. This CDR3 is 13 amino acids long. In DNA, the CDR3 is TGTGCCAGCTCACCGGAGATGAACACTGAAGCTTTCTTT. Translation: CASSPEMNTEAFF.

The DNA of the CDR3 is TGTGCCTGGAGTTTCGAGAGCTCTTCTGGAAACACCATATATTTT. The encoded protein is CAWSFESSSGNTIYF. The genes are TRBV30 and TRBJ1-3; no clear D. Trimming stripped 2 bases from V and 1 base from J, with 12 bases between. CDR1 is GTSNPN and CDR2 is SVGIG in the germline V gene (reference sequence). The CDR3 is made up of 15 amino acids. Full variable domain (rest looked up from reference TRBV30 and TRBJ1-3): SQTIHQWPATLVQPVGSPLSLECTVEGTSNPNLYWYRQAAGRGLQLLFYSVGIGQISSEVPQNLSASRPQDRQFILSSKKLLLSDSGFYLCAWSFESSSGNTIYFGEGSWLTVV.

J is TRBJ2-7 and V is TRBV7-9; 12 nucleotides align to TRBD2. Germline trimming cut 1 base from V and 7 bases from J; bases unmatched to any gene: 8. Per germline, CDR1 SEHNR and CDR2 FQNEAQ (reference sequence). This CDR3 has 16 residues. CDR3 in amino acids: CASSLGTSGGLREQYF. As DNA, the CDR3 is TGTGCCAGCAGCTTAGGCACTAGCGGGGGGTTGCGGGAGCAGTACTTC.

This rearrangement joins TRBV19 to TRBJ2-7, with unresolved D. V was cut by 1 base and J by 4 bases, with 8 bases left in between. The CDR3 length is 13 residues. CDR1 and CDR2 (germline): LNHDA, SQIVND (reference sequence). The CDR3 bases are TGTGCCAGTAGTATAGTAGCACAATACGAGCAGTACTTC. It encodes CASSIVAQYEQYF.

The V and J genes are TRBV10-2 and TRBJ2-1; D is ambiguous. This CDR3 is 13 amino acids long. Trimming removed 3 bases from V and 4 bases from J, with 7 bases in between. Germline V CDR1 and CDR2: WSHSY, SAAADI. DNA for the CDR3: TGCGCCAGCAGTGATGTCCCGTACAATGAGCAGTTCTTC. Translation: CASSDVPYNEQFF.

This chain links TRBV9 with TRBJ2-1, with D tentatively TRBD1 (5 bases). The germline V gene encodes CDR1 SGDLS and CDR2 YYNGEE. The V and J ends lost 1 base and 5 bases respectively, with 10 bases between them. This CDR3 contains 14 residues. This CDR3 reads CASSVWAGNNEQFF. In DNA form, the CDR3 reads TGTGCCAGCAGCGTATGGGCAGGGAACAATGAGCAGTTCTTC.

The J gene is TRBJ2-3, the V gene TRBV7-3; 8 bases line up with TRBD1. Germline-derived CDR1 and CDR2 are SGHTA and FQGTGA. The CDR3 totals 14 residues. With 4 bases clipped from V and 2 bases from J, the junction kept 2 bases outside the gene matches. The CDR3 bases are TGTGCCAGCAGCTCCAGGGGGCTCACAGATACGCAGTATTTT. Translating gives CASSSRGLTDTQYF.

The chain employs TRBV6-5 and TRBJ2-1; D remains unclear. In germline, CDR1 is MNHEY, CDR2 SVGAGI. V lost 8 bases to trimming and J lost 3 bases, with 17 bases between them. The CDR3 has 15 amino acids. The CDR3 region has the DNA TGTGCCAGCCGACGGATGGGCCAGCTCTACAATGAGCAGTTCTTC. It codes for CASRRMGQLYNEQFF.

In the case of this clone: Other DNA sequences from this sample encode an identical CDR3 as well. The genes are TRBV5-1 and TRBJ2-2; possible D gene TRBD2, 5 bases. Trimming shortened V by 4 bases and J by 5 bases, and 9 bases separated the two germline ends. The CDR3 runs 13 residues. Germline lookup yields CDR1 SGHRS and CDR2 YFSETQ. The CDR3 sequence: CASSPRETGELFF. CDR3 DNA sequence: TGCGCCAGCAGCCCCCGGGAAACCGGGGAGCTGTTTTTT.

V is TRBV27 and J is TRBJ1-6; D not resolved. Trimming removed 6 bases from V and 0 bases from J, with 9 bases in between. Germline assignment: CDR1 MNHEY and CDR2 SMNVEV (reference sequence). The CDR3 is 15 amino acids. CDR3 DNA: TGTGCCAGCAGGAAAGAGAGCTCCTATAATTCACCCCTCCACTTT. Translated, it gives CASRKESSYNSPLHF.